This T cell receptor beta chain was identified during a study of blood T cells in healthy people across ages. This clonotype was observed many times. Its antigen remains unknown. PBMCs, at least 6.5 million per sample, were isolated. Total RNA, at least 6 micrograms per sample, came from PBMCs. A second 7 to 11 cycle PCR used barcoded and J-beta primers. TCRdb independently ran MiXCR on the 5' RACE reads; one entry per CDR3 protein. The table records roughly 1.7 million distinct CDR3 sequences, about 31% of them present only once. The CDR3 is 16 amino acids. V trimming: 0 bases; J trimming: 3 bases; junction bases outside the gene matches: 6. CDR1 and CDR2 (germline): SGDLS, YYNGEE. Overall study findings and caveats: Age showed a roughly linear inverse relationship with TCR beta diversity per million T cells. Researchers said unsorted PBMCs prevented a conclusive naive versus antigen-experienced comparison.

The chain is built from TRBV9 and TRBJ1-2; 9 nucleotides agree with TRBD1. The material sequenced was blood. This clonotype originated in a woman in her 30s in good health. CDR3 loop: CASSVDPRDRDYGYTF. As DNA, the CDR3 is TGTGCCAGCAGCGTAGACCCCCGGGACAGGGACTATGGCTACACCTTC.